The source of this T cell receptor (beta chain) is a study of blood T cell repertoires in COVID-19 (dated by TCRdb to about 2020). Some background on the complete study: Samples from collaborators originated in the United States, Italy and Spain and spanned both the acute and convalescent phases of COVID-19. The samples were drawn from two sources: the first 160 participants of the ongoing ImmuneRACE study, and over 1,000 subjects contributed by 6 global collaborators. The repertoires were released in a freely available public database meant as a resource for research on the immune response to SARS-CoV-2. HLA class I and class II types, where available, came from metadata supplied by the sample provider rather than from assay-based typing. The sample metadata nearly always contained a de-identified subject ID, COVID-19 status, age in years and sex. The prospective study material was composed of cDNA or gDNA derived from T cells, B-cell-depleted T cells, or PBMCs. The dataset comprised deeply sampled blood TCRbeta repertoires from subjects exposed to, actively infected with, or recovered from COVID-19.

At one collaborating source in Seattle, patients were enrolled during active infection and were followed longitudinally through the course of disease. The collaborating institutions used their own protocols to collect whole blood in K2EDTA tubes. For TCRbeta analysis, collaborators shipped samples as frozen whole blood, isolated PBMCs, or DNA extracted from either of those sample types. The immunoSEQ Assay, a bias-controlled multiplex PCR, was used to amplify TCRbeta CDR3 regions from genomic DNA. The authors' pipeline ran thus. Within the assay, amplification of reference gene primers was used to estimate how many nucleated cells each sample contained. To quantify the absolute abundance of each unique TCRbeta CDR3 rearrangement, sequence reads were collapsed and filtered. For each sample, productive Simpson clonality was calculated as the square root of Simpson's diversity index across productive rearrangements. The table comes from immuneACCESS by way of TCRdb, which keeps in-frame sequences with V and J called. Part of the clones is missing from these tables; in studies checked, under half for an unresolved V gene and the rest for unknown reasons. That table furnishes V, J and clone size, whereas the DNA furnished D and trimming. The table for this sample lists roughly 380,000 clones; about nine tenths of them were counted only once. The ten largest account for roughly 1.6% of the sample.

Comment on this clone: Its antigen specificity is not known. No clone much larger than this one lies a single base away; base qualities are absent.

From cysteine to phenylalanine, the CDR3 is 17 amino acids long. Kept here is only the CDR3 DNA, which spans 51 bases and is read in frame from base 1. From the germline V gene, CDR1 is SQVTM and CDR2 is ANQGSEA. The germline V end is reduced by 7 bases and the J end by 0 bases; junction bases left unmatched: 14. What the authors observed across the whole study: The quantity of clinical and demographic metadata differed by source and by participant and was supplied without curation.

The sequence is built from TRBV29-1 and TRBJ1-3, with 8 middle bases fitting TRBD1. The sample taken for sequencing was peripheral blood. The TCR originated in a woman between 35 and 50 years old with COVID-19, enrolled during active disease. The CDR3 protein is CSAWTGSGSRSGNTIYF. The sequence in DNA is TGCAGCGCCTGGACAGGGAGCGGTTCCCGCTCTGGAAACACCATATATTTT.